This entry features one T cell receptor (beta chain) sequence. No antigen is known for it. Primers for the PCR totalled 60 Vbeta and 13 Jbeta. Using immunoSEQ multiplex PCR, the repertoire was profiled, and TCRdb retains in-frame clones only, with some absent. The sample comprises roughly 110,000 clones, around 70% of which are singletons, and 8.5% to 9.5% rests with the top ten. Unrecorded immune exposures were likely, despite nominal health at sampling. V shed 9 bases and J 0 bases; nucleotides not matched to a gene: 2. Germline V CDR1 and CDR2: SNHLY, FYNNEI. CDR3 length equals 13 residues. These data are taken from a study of cytomegalovirus exposure and HLA in healthy donors. Study findings and constraints: Overall, roughly 170 TCR beta chains were annotated as cytomegalovirus-associated. Data from an earlier analysis indicated that most TCR beta V segments were productive either about 90% or about 30% of the time.

The sequence came from a man aged 25-45 years in good health and CMV-seropositive. The rearrangement joins TRBV2 to TRBJ1-1; TRBD1 matches 9 bases. Material for sequencing was PBMCs. In nucleotides, the CDR3 is TGTGCCAGACAGGGGGCCATGAACACTGAAGCTTTCTTT. Residues: CARQGAMNTEAFF.